The 12 T cell receptor beta chains in this list originate from one sample, sequenced in a study of cytomegalovirus exposure and HLA in healthy donors (dated by TCRdb to about 2017). Preparation of the library involved the immunoSEQ multiplex PCR assay. TCRdb carries this immuneACCESS record with in-frame sequences only. Its versions omit some clonotypes, under half of them owing to an unresolved V gene in the studies checked, with the rest unexplained. This sample holds fewer than 200,000 clones; roughly 85% were observed only once. Roughly 15% of the sample comes from the top ten. Material: PBMCs. Receptors were obtained from a man aged 18 to 35 in good health and CMV-seropositive.

V and J are TRBV30 and TRBJ1-2; 7 nucleotides agree with TRBD1. Germline CDR1 and CDR2: GTSNPN and SVGIG (reference sequence). The V segment lost 4 bases and the J segment 9 bases; nucleotides outside the gene matches: 11. The CDR3 runs to 13 residues. CDR3 nucleotide sequence: TGTGCCTGGAATAGTGGAGGGGGCGGACGCTACACCTTC. Its translation is CAWNSGGGGRYTF.

The gene calls are TRBV9 and TRBJ1-1; 7 bases are shared with TRBD1. Looked up from germline, CDR1 is SGDLS and CDR2 is YYNGEE. This CDR3 has 17 residues. After removal of 3 bases from V and 4 bases from J, the junction contained 15 bases not matched to a gene. DNA of the CDR3: TGTGCCAGCAGCGACCCTTCGACAGGGTCGAGTGGCACTGAAGCTTTCTTT. Amino acid sequence: CASSDPSTGSSGTEAFF.

This clone was seen more than once but under ten times. The chain links TRBV27 to TRBJ1-5; D unclear. This CDR3 is built from 13 residues. Germline V gene sequence: CDR1 MNHEY, CDR2 SMNVEV (reference sequence). Trimming took off 0 bases at V and 7 bases at J, with 7 bases between the two ends. The CDR3 protein is CASSLSSTQPQHF. CDR3 DNA sequence: TGTGCCAGCAGTTTATCGTCTACGCAGCCCCAGCATTTT.

This rearrangement joins TRBV5-1 to TRBJ2-1; D is possibly TRBD2 (6 bases). The germline V and J ends were trimmed by 6 bases and 2 bases, with 9 bases remaining between them. The CDR3 is made up of 13 amino acids. Looked up from germline, CDR1 is SGHRS and CDR2 is YFSETQ. The CDR3 sequence is CASKEGTYNEQFF. The CDR3 DNA sequence: TGCGCCAGCAAGGAGGGGACCTACAATGAGCAGTTCTTC.

V is TRBV16 and J is TRBJ2-3, with 8 bases lining up with TRBD1. The germline gives CDR1 KGHSY, CDR2 FQNENV. CDR3 length: 17 amino acids. V lost 1 base to trimming and J lost 2 bases; unmatched junction nucleotides: 8. In DNA form, the CDR3 reads TGTGCCAGCAGCCAATTCTCGGGGACAGGCTTCACAGATACGCAGTATTTT. As protein: CASSQFSGTGFTDTQYF.

The rearrangement joins TRBV10-3 to TRBJ2-3, with 10 bases fitting TRBD2. The CDR3 length is 16 residues. Germline V gene lookup returns CDR1 ENHRY and CDR2 SYGVKD. V lost 3 bases and J lost 2; bases outside the gene matches: 5. In nucleotides, the CDR3 is TGTGCCATCAGTGACCTAGCGGGGGTCGTCACAGATACGCAGTATTTT. This encodes CAISDLAGVVTDTQYF.

The chain uses TRBV5-1 and TRBJ2-5; D uncertain. CDR1 and CDR2 (germline): SGHRS, YFSETQ. This CDR3 has 14 amino acids. The ends were cut back, 2 bases at V and 9 bases at J, with 17 bases in the middle. CDR3 region: CASSFGSAQLAQYF. CDR3 bases: TGCGCCAGCAGCTTCGGGTCCGCGCAGTTGGCCCAGTACTTC.

The chain combines TRBV5-5 with TRBJ2-7, with TRBD2 matching 13 bases. The CDR3 totals 17 residues. V lost 3 bases and J lost 0; bases outside the gene matches: 6. The germline CDR1 and CDR2 sequences are SGHKS and YYEKEE (reference sequence). The CDR3 reads CASSWGTSGETSYEQYF. Here the CDR3 DNA reads TGTGCCAGCAGCTGGGGGACTAGCGGGGAGACCTCCTACGAGCAGTACTTC.

V is TRBV27 and J is TRBJ2-7, with 9 bases fitting TRBD1. CDR3 size: 13 residues. Germline V gene sequence: CDR1 MNHEY, CDR2 SMNVEV (reference sequence). V shed 8 bases and J 6 bases; nucleotides not matched to a gene: 8. CDR3 DNA sequence: TGTGCCAGCCAGAGGACAGGGGTCACCGAGCAGTACTTC. Protein product: CASQRTGVTEQYF.

This chain links TRBV28 with TRBJ1-5; the D gene is possibly TRBD1 (5 bases). The CDR3 is 17 residues long. Germline lookup yields CDR1 MDHEN and CDR2 SYDVKM. The germline V and J ends were trimmed by 6 bases and 2 bases, with 20 bases remaining between them. The CDR3 DNA is TGTGCCAGCAGCATGGAGACAGCCCCGGGGGGCAATCAGCCCCAGCATTTT. It translates to CASSMETAPGGNQPQHF.

This chain uses TRBV25-1 with TRBJ1-6, with 7 bases aligning to TRBD1. J gave up 8 bases and V 4 bases, and 8 bases lay outside the gene matches. Looked up from germline, CDR1 is MGHDK and CDR2 is SYGVNS. This CDR3 has 15 residues. The CDR3 region has the DNA TGTGCCAGCAGTGTTGGACAGGTTTTCGATTCACCCCTCCACTTT. Protein sequence: CASSVGQVFDSPLHF. Full variable domain (rest looked up from reference TRBV25-1 and TRBJ1-6): EADIYQTPRYLVIGTGKKITLECSQTMGHDKMYWYQQDPGMELHLIHYSYGVNSTEKGDLSSESTVSRIRTEHFPLTLESARPSHTSQYLCASSVGQVFDSPLHFGNGTRLTVT.

This clone turned up a few times. The chain carries TRBV28 and TRBJ1-1; unclear D gene. The CDR3 sequence is 19 residues long. Trimming stripped 5 bases from V and 5 bases from J, with 30 bases between. Germline CDR1 and CDR2: MDHEN and SYDVKM. The CDR3 loop reads CASSTFPGLTAPNGTEAFF. CDR3 bases: TGTGCCAGCAGTACCTTCCCCGGATTAACAGCCCCTAATGGTACTGAAGCTTTCTTT.